This TCR beta chain appears in the sequencing data of a study of shared clonotypes between healthy human individuals (dated by TCRdb to about 2020). For context, the study as a whole: The cohort included three men and a couple of women between 18 and 49 years of age. For each donor, CD4 naive and CD4 memory were each run on three plates, CD8 naive on two plates, and CD8 memory on one plate. Per donor, leukapheresis produced somewhere between about 0.94 and 9 billion PBMCs. To estimate repertoire size and how much clonotype sharing occurs between individuals, the study deeply sequenced the blood TCR repertoires of about five healthy adults. To increase sequencing depth and limit assay-specific biases, TCR repertoire library preparation and sequencing were carried out by different laboratories using diverse techniques. Overall study results and their limits: The small number of donors limited the genetic and exposure-history diversity represented. Even with the large sequencing depth, rarefaction of the sorted-subset datasets indicated that sequencing was incomplete. Pairwise subsampling indicated that sequencing depth was expected to affect the degree of clonotype sharing among donors. Across a handful of donors, roughly 5.1% of naive CD4, 3.5% of naive CD8, 2.3% of memory CD4, and around 0.4% of memory CD8 clonotypes were shared. Higher generation probabilities were observed for clonotypes shared by all four sorted-subset donors than for non-shared clonotypes. Naive subsets generally had larger estimated clonotype richness than memory subsets did. Sampling was restricted to blood, and TCR repertoires in tissues likely differ from the TCR repertoires found in blood.

Healthy HIV-negative adults with no recently reported acute infections or vaccinations were included as donors. Only Caucasian adults living in Nashville, Tennessee, USA were represented among the donors. CD4+ T cells were enriched by magnetic negative selection; naive cells were then positively selected on CD45RA, and the negative fraction formed the memory subset. Blood was collected by leukapheresis, and PBMCs were isolated by Ficoll-Histopaque density gradient centrifugation and then cryopreserved in liquid nitrogen vapor phase. Analytical flow cytometry was used to check the purity and quantity of every magnetically sorted T cell population. Genomic DNA was isolated from each sorted fraction and quantified by UV absorbance on a Nanodrop 2000c. TCR CDR3 regions were amplified from genomic DNA by multiplex PCR using the deep immunoSEQ assay. Genomic DNA extracted from each cell subset was distributed evenly over all wells of several immunoSEQ 96-well plates, and each plate served as one replicate. For sorted subsets, around 0.2 ug genomic DNA, equal to tens of thousands of T cell genomes, was loaded into each replicate PCR. Purified libraries were measured with a Qubit 3.0 fluorometer, size-checked on a Bioanalyzer 2100, and measured again with the KAPA Library Quantification kit. Every immunoSEQ 96-well plate was sequenced on a separate single-read 150-cycle Illumina NextSeq 550 flow cell. Turning to the authors' computational methods: The immunoSEQ output contained only junctional sequences without quality scores, so filtering could not match that applied to full-length reads. To assign V/J genes and CDR3, sequences were annotated against IMGT germline references using PyIR, a Python wrapper for IgBLAST v1.9. Reads with weak V/J assignments (E-value above 1e-6), missing CDR3, stop codons, out-of-frame junctions, or ambiguous translated residues were removed. A V3J clonotype was defined by an identical inferred V gene, J gene, and CDR3 amino acid sequence. To compute the percentage overlap between repertoires, the number of shared unique clonotypes was divided by the size of the smaller repertoire. Three approaches were used to assess repertoire richness: RTK rarefaction, the Chao1 estimator, and Recon v2.1 estimates of unobserved clonotypes. Generation probabilities were computed with OLGA for all TCRbeta clonotypes obtained by the gDNA method from a handful of donors. In TCRdb, the immuneACCESS table is reduced to in-frame sequences with V and J assigned. These tables do not hold every clone; where another copy was compared, an unresolved V gene accounts for under half, and the others remain unexplained. V, J and clone size were drawn from that table, and D and trimming were deduced from the DNA. The sample yields some 2,400,000 clones; roughly 95% were counted once. The ten largest account for around 0.13% of the sample.

Details on this clone: Its antigen remains undetermined. No much larger clone exists at a distance of one base, and base qualities are not known.

The germline V gene yields MRHNA for CDR1 and SNTAGT for CDR2. Trimming at the junction amounts to 6 bases on V and 1 base on J, and the germline ends lie 19 bases apart. Its CDR3 holds 17 amino acids, cysteine through phenylalanine. Here the CDR3 DNA is all that survives: 51 bases in frame from base 1. Recombination joined TRBV6-4 with TRBJ1-5, with TRBD1 perhaps the D gene, on 5 matching bases. Sequencing used naive CD4+ T cells sorted from blood. According to the study, the label for this sample's cell subset or site signals: CD45RA+ positively selected. The sequence derives from a man aged 18-30 years in good health. The sequenced DNA is TGTGCCAGCAGCGATCGCCCGGGTCCAGGGAGCAATCAGCCCCAGCATTTT. It translates to CASSDRPGPGSNQPQHF.